This T cell receptor (beta chain) comes out of a study of tumor-infiltrating lymphocytes in oesophageal squamous cell carcinoma. Trimming removed 2 bases from V and 4 bases from J, with 3 bases in between. The CDR3 sequence is 12 residues long. The V gene's germline CDR1 is MDHEN and CDR2 SYDVKM. From the PCR reads, TCRdb called clonotypes with MiXCR, one entry per CDR3 protein. The repertoire holds about 12,000 distinct CDR3 sequences, with around 51% as singletons. The clonotype originates from a male donor with esophageal squamous cell carcinoma. The genes are TRBV28 and TRBJ2-1; no clear D. The sample taken for sequencing was esophageal tumor tissue. The CDR3 loop is CASSLEYNEQFF. DNA for the CDR3: TGTGCCAGCAGTTTAGAATACAATGAGCAGTTCTTC.